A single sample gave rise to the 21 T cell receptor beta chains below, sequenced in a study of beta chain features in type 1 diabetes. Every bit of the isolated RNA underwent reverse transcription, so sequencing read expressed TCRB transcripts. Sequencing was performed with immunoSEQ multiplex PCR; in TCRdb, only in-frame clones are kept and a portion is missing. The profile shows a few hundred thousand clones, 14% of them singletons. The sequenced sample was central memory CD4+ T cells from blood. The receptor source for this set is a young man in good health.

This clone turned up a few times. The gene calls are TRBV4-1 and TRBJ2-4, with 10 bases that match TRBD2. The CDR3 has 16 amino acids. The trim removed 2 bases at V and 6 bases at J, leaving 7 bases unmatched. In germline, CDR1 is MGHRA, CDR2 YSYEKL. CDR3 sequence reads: CASSQRSGRATNIQYF. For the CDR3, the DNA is TGCGCCAGCAGCCAAAGAAGCGGGAGGGCAACAAACATTCAGTACTTC.

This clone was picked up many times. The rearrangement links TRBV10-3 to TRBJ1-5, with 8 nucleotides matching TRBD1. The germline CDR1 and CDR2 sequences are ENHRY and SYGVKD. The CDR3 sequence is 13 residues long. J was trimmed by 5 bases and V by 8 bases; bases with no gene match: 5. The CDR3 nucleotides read TGTGCCATCGGACAGGGTCTCGATCAGCCCCAGCATTTT. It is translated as CAIGQGLDQPQHF.

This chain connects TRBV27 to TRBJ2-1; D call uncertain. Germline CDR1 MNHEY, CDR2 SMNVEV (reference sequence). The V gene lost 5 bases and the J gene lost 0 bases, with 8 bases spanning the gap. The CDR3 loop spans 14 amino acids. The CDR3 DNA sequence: TGTGCCAGCAGTCCACTTGACTCCTACAATGAGCAGTTCTTC. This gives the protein CASSPLDSYNEQFF.

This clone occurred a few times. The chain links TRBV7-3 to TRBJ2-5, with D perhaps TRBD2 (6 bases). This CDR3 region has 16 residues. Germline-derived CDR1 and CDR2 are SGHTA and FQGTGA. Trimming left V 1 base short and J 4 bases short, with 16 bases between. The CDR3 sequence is CASSLIGGVAGETQYF. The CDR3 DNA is TGTGCCAGCAGCTTAATCGGGGGAGTTGCAGGAGAGACCCAGTACTTC.

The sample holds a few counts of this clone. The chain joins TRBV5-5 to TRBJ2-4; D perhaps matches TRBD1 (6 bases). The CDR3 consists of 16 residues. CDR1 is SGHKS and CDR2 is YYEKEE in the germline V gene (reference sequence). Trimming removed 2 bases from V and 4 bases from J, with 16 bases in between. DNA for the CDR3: TGTGCCAGCAGCTTTCGTCTGGGGGCCGAAAAAAACATTCAGTACTTC. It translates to CASSFRLGAEKNIQYF.

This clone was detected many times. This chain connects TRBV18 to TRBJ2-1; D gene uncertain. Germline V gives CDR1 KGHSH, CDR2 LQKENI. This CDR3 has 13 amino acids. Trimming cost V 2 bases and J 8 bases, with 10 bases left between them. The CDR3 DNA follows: TGTGCCAGCTCACCAGGGCTATCGGATGAGCAGTTCTTC. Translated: CASSPGLSDEQFF.

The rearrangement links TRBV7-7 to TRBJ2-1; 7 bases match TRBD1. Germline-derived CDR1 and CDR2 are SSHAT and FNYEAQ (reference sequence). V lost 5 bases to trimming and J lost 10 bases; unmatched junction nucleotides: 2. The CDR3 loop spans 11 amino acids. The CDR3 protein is CASSQGVEQFF. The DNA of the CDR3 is TGTGCCAGCAGCCAGGGGGTCGAGCAGTTCTTC. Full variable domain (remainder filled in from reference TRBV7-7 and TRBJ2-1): GAGVSQSPRYKVTKRGQDVTLRCDPISSHATLYWYQQALGQGPEFLTYFNYEAQPDKSGLPSDRFSAERPEGSISTLTIQRTEQRDSAMYRCASSQGVEQFFGPGTRLTVL.

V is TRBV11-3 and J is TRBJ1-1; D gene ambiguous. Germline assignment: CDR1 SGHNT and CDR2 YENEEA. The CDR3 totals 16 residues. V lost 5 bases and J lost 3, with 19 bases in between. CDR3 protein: CASSRRVTSSDTEAFF. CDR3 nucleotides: TGTGCCAGCAGCCGCCGTGTTACCAGTTCGGACACTGAAGCTTTCTTT.

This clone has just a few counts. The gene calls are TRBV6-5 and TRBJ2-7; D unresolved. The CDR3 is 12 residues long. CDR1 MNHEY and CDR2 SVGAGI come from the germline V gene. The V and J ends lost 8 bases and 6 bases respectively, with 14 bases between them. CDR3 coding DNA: TGTGCCAGCTCTGGTTCGGTCCCCGAGCAGTACGTC. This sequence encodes CASSGSVPEQYV.

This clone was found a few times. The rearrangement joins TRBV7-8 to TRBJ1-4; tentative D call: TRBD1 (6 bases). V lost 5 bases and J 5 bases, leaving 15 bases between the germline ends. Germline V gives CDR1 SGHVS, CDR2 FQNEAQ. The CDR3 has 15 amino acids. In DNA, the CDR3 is TGTGCCAGCAGCCCATACAGGGTCCCGAATGAAAAACTGTTTTTT. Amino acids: CASSPYRVPNEKLFF.

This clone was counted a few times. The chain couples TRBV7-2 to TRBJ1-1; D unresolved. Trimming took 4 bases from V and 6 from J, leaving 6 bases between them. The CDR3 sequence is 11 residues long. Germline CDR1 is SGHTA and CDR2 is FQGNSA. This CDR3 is CASSYIAEAFF. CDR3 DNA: TGTGCCAGCAGCTACATCGCTGAAGCTTTCTTT.

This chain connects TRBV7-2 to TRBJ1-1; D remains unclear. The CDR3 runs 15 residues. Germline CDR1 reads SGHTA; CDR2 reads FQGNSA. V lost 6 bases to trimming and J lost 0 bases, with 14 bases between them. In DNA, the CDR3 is TGTGCCAGCAGACTAACACAGAGCATGAACACTGAAGCTTTCTTT. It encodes CASRLTQSMNTEAFF.

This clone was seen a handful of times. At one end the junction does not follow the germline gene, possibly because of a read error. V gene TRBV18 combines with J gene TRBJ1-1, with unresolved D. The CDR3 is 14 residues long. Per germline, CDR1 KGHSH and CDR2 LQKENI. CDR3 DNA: TGTGCCAGCTCACCGGTCTCCGTGAACGCTGAAGCTTTCTTT. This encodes CASSPVSVNAEAFF. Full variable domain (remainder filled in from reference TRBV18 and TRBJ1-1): NAGVMQNPRHLVRRRGQEARLRCSPMKGHSHVYWYRQLPEEGLKFMVYLQKENIIDESGMPKERFSAEFPKEGPSILRIQQVVRGDSAAYFCASSPVSVNAEAFFGQGTRLTVV.

The CDR3 sequence is CASSPNRGKTGGLYKEQYV. For the CDR3, the DNA is TGTGCCAGCAGCCCGAACCGGGGGAAGACAGGTGGCCTCTACAAGGAGCAGTACGTC. The chain joins TRBV21-1 to TRBJ2-7. TRBV21-1 is shown as a pseudogene. The CDR3 totals 19 residues.

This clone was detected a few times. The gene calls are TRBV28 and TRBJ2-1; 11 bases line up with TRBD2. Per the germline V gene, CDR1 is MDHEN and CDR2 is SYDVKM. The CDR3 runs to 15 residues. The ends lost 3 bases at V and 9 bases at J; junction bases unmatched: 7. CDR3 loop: CASSFIGLAGGEQFF. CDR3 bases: TGTGCCAGCAGTTTTATTGGGCTAGCGGGAGGTGAGCAGTTCTTC. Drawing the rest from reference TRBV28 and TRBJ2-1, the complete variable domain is DVKVTQSSRYLVKRTGEKVFLECVQDMDHENMFWYRQDPGLGLRLIYFSYDVKMKEKGDIPEGYSVSREKKERFSLILESASTNQTSMYLCASSFIGLAGGEQFFGPGTRLTVL.

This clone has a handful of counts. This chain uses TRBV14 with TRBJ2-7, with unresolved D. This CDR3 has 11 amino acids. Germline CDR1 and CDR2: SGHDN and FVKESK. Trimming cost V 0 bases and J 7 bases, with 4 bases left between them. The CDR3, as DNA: TGTGCCAGCAGCCAAGAAAGGGAGCAGTACTTC. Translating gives CASSQEREQYF.

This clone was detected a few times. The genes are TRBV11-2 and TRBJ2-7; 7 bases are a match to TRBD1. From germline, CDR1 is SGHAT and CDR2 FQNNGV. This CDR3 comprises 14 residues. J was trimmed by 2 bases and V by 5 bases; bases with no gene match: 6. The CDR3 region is CASSLGGQAYEQYF. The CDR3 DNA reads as TGTGCCAGCAGCCTAGGAGGACAGGCCTACGAGCAGTACTTC.

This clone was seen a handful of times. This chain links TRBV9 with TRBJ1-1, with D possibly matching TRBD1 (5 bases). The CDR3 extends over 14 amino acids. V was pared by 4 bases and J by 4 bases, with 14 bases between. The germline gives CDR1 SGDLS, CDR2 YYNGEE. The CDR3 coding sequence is TGTGCCAGCAGCCCCCCCGGAAGGGGCACTGAAGCTTTCTTT. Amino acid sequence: CASSPPGRGTEAFF.

The CDR3 sequence: CATKGGATPGDTQYF. CDR3 nucleotides: TGCGCCACCAAAGGGGGCGCCACCCCAGGGGATACGCAGTATTTT. The rearrangement joins TRBV5-1 to TRBJ2-3; 7 nucleotides agree with TRBD1. CDR1 is SGHRS, CDR2 YFSETQ, per germline. The trim removed 9 bases at V and 6 bases at J, leaving 16 bases unmatched. CDR3 size: 15 residues.

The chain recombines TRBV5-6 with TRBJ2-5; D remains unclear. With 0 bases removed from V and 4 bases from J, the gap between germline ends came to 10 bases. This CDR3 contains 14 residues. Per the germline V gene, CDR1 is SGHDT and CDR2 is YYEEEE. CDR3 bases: TGTGCCAGCAGCTTGGATTTTGAGGTAGAGACCCAGTACTTC. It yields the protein CASSLDFEVETQYF.

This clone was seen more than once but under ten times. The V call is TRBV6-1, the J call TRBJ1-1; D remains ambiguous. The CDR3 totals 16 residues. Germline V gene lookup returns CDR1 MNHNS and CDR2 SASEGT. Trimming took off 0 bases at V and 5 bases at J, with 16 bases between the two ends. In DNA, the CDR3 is TGTGCCAGCAGTGAAGCGATCTTCCTATCGGGGACTGAAGCTTTCTTT. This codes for CASSEAIFLSGTEAFF.